This T cell receptor beta chain stems from a study of OX40 agonist ivuxolimab in advanced cancers. Across the study: Prior anti-PD-1, anti-PD-L1 or anti-CTLA-4 therapy did not bar entry, and 40% to 45% had some. The study's findings and limits: Dosing at 0.1 to 3.0 mg/kg was accompanied by clonal expansion of CD4+ and CD8+ blood T cells by week 6.

A word on this clone: Its target is not known.

Germline V gives CDR1 MGHRA, CDR2 YSYEKL. The CDR3 runs 16 residues. V was clipped by 4 bases and J by 4 bases, with 17 bases between them. Assay used: immunoSEQ multiplex PCR; TCRdb lists only in-frame clones, some missing. Among about 35,000 clones listed, 92% were seen once. The chain has TRBV4-1 and TRBJ1-3; D not certain. The sample here was CD4+ or CD8+ T cells sorted from blood, taken in a trial of the OX40 agonist ivuxolimab. The TCR originated in an adult with an advanced solid tumor such as melanoma, head and neck, liver or kidney cancer. CDR3 sequence (DNA): TGCGCCAGCAGCCCAAAGCAGGTGGTTCTGGGAAACACCATATATTTT. Translating it yields CASSPKQVVLGNTIYF.